The entry below describes one T cell receptor (beta chain). What it binds is not known. The entry originates in a study of beta chain features in type 1 diabetes. Germline CDR1 and CDR2: SGHNT and YYREEE (reference sequence). V was clipped by 4 bases and J by 5 bases; unmatched bases: 11. The CDR3 has 16 residues. A CD45RO/CCR7/CD25/CD127/CD95/CD27 panel sorted naive, central memory, regulatory and stem cell-like memory CD4+ cells. Study-level results: Patients and controls would be equally affected if PCR favored shorter templates. In all four CD4+ subsets, TCRB CDR3 length was significantly, moderately reduced in type 1 diabetes. There were fewer insertions and more deletions at the VDJ junctions of type 1 diabetes patients.

cDNA synthesis used the whole RNA isolate, giving expressed TCRB sequences. Naive, central memory and regulatory T cell samples averaged roughly 3.8 million reads. Libraries were prepared by immunoSEQ multiplex PCR; TCRdb keeps only in-frame clonotypes and omits some of them. The table has 400,000 or so clones, approximately 12% seen once. The chain employs TRBV5-4 and TRBJ2-1; the match to TRBD2 covers 8 bases. The sample was naive CD4+ T cells from blood. This sequence originates from a young woman with type 1 diabetes. CDR3 region: CASSVTGLGFHNEQFF. The CDR3 region has the DNA TGTGCCAGCAGCGTGACGGGACTAGGTTTCCACAATGAGCAGTTCTTC.